These 16 T cell receptor beta chains came from one sample sequenced in a study of OX40 agonist ivuxolimab in advanced cancers. The assay was immunoSEQ multiplex PCR, and TCRdb's table has in-frame clones only and misses some. The sample lists tens of thousands of clones; approximately 91% were seen once. The sample was CD4+ or CD8+ T cells sorted from blood, taken in a trial of the OX40 agonist ivuxolimab. These receptors were obtained from an adult with an advanced solid tumor such as melanoma, head and neck, liver or kidney cancer.

The chain couples TRBV6-5 to TRBJ2-5; D perhaps matches TRBD2 (6 bases). The ends were cut back, 4 bases at V and 5 bases at J, with 11 bases in the middle. This CDR3 has 13 residues. Germline V gene lookup returns CDR1 MNHEY and CDR2 SVGAGI. The CDR3 is CASSLGGVETQYF. As DNA, the CDR3 is TGTGCCAGCAGTTTGGGGGGAGTTGAGACCCAGTACTTC.

The V and J genes are TRBV6-6 and TRBJ2-1, with 12 bases that match TRBD2. CDR1 is MNHNY and CDR2 is SVGAGI in the germline V gene (reference sequence). The CDR3 has 15 amino acids. Germline trimming cut 6 bases from V and 5 bases from J; bases unmatched to any gene: 5. The DNA for the CDR3 is TGTGCCAGCAGAAGGACTAGCGGGACTAACAATGAGCAGTTCTTC. Amino acids: CASRRTSGTNNEQFF.

The chain uses TRBV6-5 and TRBJ1-5; 7 bases line up with TRBD1. From germline, CDR1 is MNHEY and CDR2 SVGAGI. With 0 bases clipped from V and 5 bases from J, the junction kept 1 base outside the gene matches. The CDR3 loop spans 14 amino acids. CDR3 loop: CASSYSGQHQPQHF. The CDR3 region has the DNA TGTGCCAGCAGTTACTCGGGACAGCATCAGCCCCAGCATTTT.

The rearrangement uses TRBV7-9 and TRBJ2-5; no reliable D call. There are 14 residues in the CDR3. V lost 1 base and J 5 bases, leaving 11 bases between the germline ends. Germline V gene data show CDR1 as SEHNR and CDR2 as FQNEAQ (reference sequence). The CDR3 bases are TGTGCCAGCAGCTTAGGCACTCCACGGGAGACCCAGTACTTC. The encoded protein is CASSLGTPRETQYF.

The chain is built from TRBV5-8 and TRBJ1-3; no clear D. The germline V gene has CDR1 SGHTS and CDR2 YDEGEE. Trimming removed 3 bases at V and 4 bases at J, with 8 bases between. This CDR3 region has 13 residues. The DNA of the CDR3 is TGTGCCAGCAGCTCCGGCGGGGGAAACACCATATATTTT. Translation: CASSSGGGNTIYF.

The chain employs TRBV28 and TRBJ1-4; 8 nucleotides align to TRBD1. Trimming at V came to 5 bases and at J to 8 bases, leaving 10 bases not matched to a gene. Germline-derived CDR1 and CDR2 are MDHEN and SYDVKM. The CDR3 is made up of 15 amino acids. The CDR3 loop reads CASSPNRGSGEKLFF. CDR3 sequence (DNA): TGTGCCAGCAGTCCTAACAGGGGGTCGGGAGAAAAACTGTTTTTT.

CDR3 amino acids: CASSFRSTDTQYF. Written as DNA, the CDR3 is TGTGCCAGCAGCTTTCGCAGCACAGATACGCAGTATTTT. The J gene is TRBJ2-3, the V gene TRBV5-4, with D unclear. There are 13 residues in the CDR3. Germline V gene data show CDR1 as SGHNT and CDR2 as YYREEE (reference sequence). Trimming took 2 bases from V and 0 from J, leaving 4 bases between them.

The chain joins TRBV7-2 to TRBJ2-2; D may be TRBD1 (6 bases). Between the trimmed V and J ends, which lost 6 bases and 4 bases, there was a span of 12 bases. This CDR3 is built from 14 residues. Germline V gene lookup returns CDR1 SGHTA and CDR2 FQGNSA. CDR3 in DNA: TGTGCCAGCAGGCTGACAGGTAGCACCGGGGAGCTGTTTTTT. Translated, it gives CASRLTGSTGELFF.

The chain is built from TRBV7-3 and TRBJ2-1; D is possibly TRBD2 (5 bases). CDR1 SGHTA and CDR2 FQGTGA come from the germline V gene. The CDR3 length is 17 residues. The ends were cut back, 5 bases at V and 4 bases at J, with 21 bases in the middle. The CDR3 loop reads CASSARPFMGGYNEQFF. The CDR3 DNA is TGTGCCAGCAGCGCTCGTCCCTTTATGGGCGGGTACAATGAGCAGTTCTTC.

The rearrangement joins TRBV28 to TRBJ1-1; no clear D gene. Trimming shortened V by 4 bases and J by 1 base, and 7 bases separated the two germline ends. The CDR3 totals 13 residues. Germline-derived CDR1 and CDR2 are MDHEN and SYDVKM. The CDR3 loop reads CASSSLGNTEAFF. CDR3 coding DNA: TGTGCCAGCAGTTCGCTGGGGAACACTGAAGCTTTCTTT.

The rearrangement links TRBV2 to TRBJ2-1; D gene ambiguous. Germline V CDR1 and CDR2: SNHLY, FYNNEI. The CDR3 has 12 residues. Between the trimmed V and J ends, which lost 8 bases and 2 bases, there was a span of 7 bases. CDR3 bases: TGTGCCAGCTCTTTCACCTACAATGAGCAGTTCTTC. Protein sequence: CASSFTYNEQFF. The full variable domain, in which reference TRBV2 and TRBJ2-1 provide the parts outside the CDR3, is EPEVTQTPSHQVTQMGQEVILRCVPISNHLYFYWYRQILGQKVEFLVSFYNNEISEKSEIFDDQFSVERPDGSNFTLKIRSTKLEDSAMYFCASSFTYNEQFFGPGTRLTVL.

The V gene is TRBV11-2, the J gene TRBJ1-2, with 7 positions matching TRBD1. The CDR3 loop spans 14 amino acids. Germline-derived CDR1 and CDR2 are SGHAT and FQNNGV. Trimming removed 4 bases from V and 4 bases from J; junction bases left unmatched: 6. The CDR3 region has the DNA TGTGCCAGCAGCTCCGGGACAGCCTTCTATGGCTACACCTTC. As protein: CASSSGTAFYGYTF. Full variable domain (missing parts from reference TRBV11-2 and TRBJ1-2): EAGVAQSPRYKIIEKRQSVAFWCNPISGHATLYWYQQILGQGPKLLIQFQNNGVVDDSQLPKDRFSAERLKGVDSTLKIQPAKLEDSAVYLCASSSGTAFYGYTFGSGTRLTVV.

With regard to this clone: Additional DNA sequences in this sample encode the identical CDR3. The chain is built from TRBV15 and TRBJ1-2; D is perhaps TRBD1 (6 bases). The V gene lost 0 bases and the J gene lost 5 bases, with 10 bases spanning the gap. This CDR3 is built from 14 residues. CDR1 and CDR2 (germline): LNHNV, YYDKDF (reference sequence). This CDR3 reads CATSREGGGYGYTF. In nucleotides, the CDR3 is TGTGCCACCAGCAGAGAAGGAGGGGGATATGGCTACACCTTC.

The chain links TRBV28 to TRBJ2-1, with D perhaps TRBD1 or TRBD2 (5 bases each). Deletions cut 3 bases from V and 1 base from J, with 10 bases between. Looked up from germline, CDR1 is MDHEN and CDR2 is SYDVKM. There are 15 residues in the CDR3. CDR3 loop: CASSFGTLSYNEQFF. DNA of the CDR3: TGTGCCAGCAGTTTCGGGACCCTTTCCTACAATGAGCAGTTCTTC.

The V call is TRBV6-5, the J call TRBJ2-7; tentatively, D is TRBD1 or TRBD2 (5 bases each). This CDR3 region has 13 residues. The V end lost 5 bases, the J end lost 4 bases, and 12 bases lay between the germline ends. Germline CDR1 reads MNHEY; CDR2 reads SVGAGI. This CDR3 reads CASSRRGPYEQYF. CDR3 bases: TGTGCCAGCAGTCGACGGGGCCCTTACGAGCAGTACTTC.

The chain has TRBV5-8 and TRBJ1-5; no clear D gene. The CDR3 extends over 12 amino acids. V gave up 4 bases and J gave up 9 bases, with 11 bases separating them. Germline CDR1 is SGHTS and CDR2 is YDEGEE. CDR3 protein: CASSRPEGPQHF. The CDR3 DNA is TGTGCCAGCAGCAGGCCGGAGGGGCCCCAGCATTTT.